This entry concerns a single T cell receptor beta chain. These data are taken from a study of blood T cell repertoires in COVID-19. Across the whole study: The study drew acute and convalescent COVID-19 samples from the United States, Italy and Spain. Sample material is recorded as cDNA or gDNA derived from T cells, B-cell-depleted T cells, or PBMCs.

Per the original data handling: Estimation of nucleated cell counts was performed using reference gene primer amplification. The assay was immunoSEQ multiplex PCR, and TCRdb's table has in-frame clones only and misses some. From that table come the V and J calls and clone size; the DNA was used to work out D and trimming. The repertoire consists of tens of thousands of clones, with roughly 87% occurring once and the leading ten covering about 2.3%. Germline trimming cut 4 bases from V and 3 bases from J; bases unmatched to any gene: 2. The CDR3 is 14 amino acids. Germline V lookup: CDR1 MGHRA, CDR2 YSYEKL.

The rearrangement joins TRBV4-1 to TRBJ2-7, with TRBD2 matching over 11 bases. This sequence originates from a man in his forties or fifties with acute or convalescent COVID-19. The sequenced sample was peripheral blood. Here the CDR3 DNA reads TGCGCCAGCAGCCCGGGACTAGCGGTCTACGAGCAGTACGTC. Translating gives CASSPGLAVYEQYV.